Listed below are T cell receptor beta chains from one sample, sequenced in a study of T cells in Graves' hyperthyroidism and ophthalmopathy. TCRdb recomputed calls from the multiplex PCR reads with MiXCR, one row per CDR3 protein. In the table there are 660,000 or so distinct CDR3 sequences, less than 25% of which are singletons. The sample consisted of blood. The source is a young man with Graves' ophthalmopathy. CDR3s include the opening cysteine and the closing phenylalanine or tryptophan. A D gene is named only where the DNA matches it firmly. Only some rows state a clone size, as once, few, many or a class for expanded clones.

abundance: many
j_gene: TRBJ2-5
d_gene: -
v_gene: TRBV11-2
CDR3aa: CASSFGARQETQYF
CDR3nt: TGTGCCAGCAGCTTCGGGGCTCGACAAGAGACCCAGTACTTC

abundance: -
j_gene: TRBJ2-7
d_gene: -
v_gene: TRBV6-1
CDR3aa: CASSEVTLSSEQYF
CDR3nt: TGTGCCAGCAGTGAAGTGACCCTAAGCAGCGAGCAGTACTTC

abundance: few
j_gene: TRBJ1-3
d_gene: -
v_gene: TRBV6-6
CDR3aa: CASSYSRDTVYSGNTIYF
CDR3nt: TGTGCCAGCAGTTACTCCCGGGACACAGTTTACTCTGGAAACACCATATATTTT

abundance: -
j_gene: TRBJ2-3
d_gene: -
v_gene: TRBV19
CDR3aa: CASSPRNRATDTQYF
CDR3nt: TGTGCCAGTAGTCCGCGGAACAGGGCCACAGATACGCAGTATTTT

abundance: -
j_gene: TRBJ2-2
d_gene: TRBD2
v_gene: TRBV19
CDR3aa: CASSRDTSASGELFF
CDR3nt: TGTGCCAGTAGTAGGGATACTAGCGCTAGCGGGGAGCTGTTTTTT

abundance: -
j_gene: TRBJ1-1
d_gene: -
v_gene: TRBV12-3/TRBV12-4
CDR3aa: CASSAGLPTEAFF
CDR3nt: TGTGCCAGCAGCGCCGGTCTTCCCACTGAAGCTTTCTTT

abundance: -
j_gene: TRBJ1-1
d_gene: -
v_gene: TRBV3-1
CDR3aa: CASSQSAVNTEAFF
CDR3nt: TGTGCCAGCAGCCAATCCGCGGTGAACACTGAAGCTTTCTTT

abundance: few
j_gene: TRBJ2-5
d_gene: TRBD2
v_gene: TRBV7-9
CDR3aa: CASRRRLAGVQETQYF
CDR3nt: TGTGCCAGCAGGAGGAGACTAGCGGGAGTCCAAGAGACCCAGTACTTC

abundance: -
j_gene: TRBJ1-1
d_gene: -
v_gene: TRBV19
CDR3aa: CASSIWKRANTEAFF
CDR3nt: TGTGCCAGTAGTATATGGAAGAGGGCGAACACTGAAGCTTTCTTT

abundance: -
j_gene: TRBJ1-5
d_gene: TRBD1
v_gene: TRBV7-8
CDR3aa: CASSLGTGSIQPQHF
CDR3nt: TGTGCCAGCAGCTTAGGGACAGGGAGTATTCAGCCCCAGCATTTT

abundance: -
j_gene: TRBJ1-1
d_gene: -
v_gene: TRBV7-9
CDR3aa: CASSLVEVGDTEAFF
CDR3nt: TGTGCCAGCAGCTTAGTAGAGGTTGGGGACACTGAAGCTTTCTTT

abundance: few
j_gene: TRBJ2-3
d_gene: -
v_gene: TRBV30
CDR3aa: CAWRYVGADTQYF
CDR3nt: TGTGCCTGGAGATACGTGGGTGCAGATACGCAGTATTTT

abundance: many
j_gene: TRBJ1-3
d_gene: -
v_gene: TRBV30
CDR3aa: CAWSLGRGNTIYF
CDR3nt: TGTGCCTGGAGTTTGGGGCGAGGAAACACCATATATTTT

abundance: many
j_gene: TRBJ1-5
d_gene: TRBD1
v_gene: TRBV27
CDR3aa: CASRSRDRGSQPQHF
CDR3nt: TGTGCCAGCAGGAGCCGGGACAGGGGATCGCAGCCCCAGCATTTT

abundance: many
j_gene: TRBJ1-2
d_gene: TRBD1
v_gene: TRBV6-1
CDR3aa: CASSWAGGYYGYTF
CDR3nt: TGTGCCAGCAGCTGGGCAGGGGGCTACTATGGCTACACCTTC

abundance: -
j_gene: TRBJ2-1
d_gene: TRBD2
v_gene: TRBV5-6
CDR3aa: CASSFAGGYRDEQFF
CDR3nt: TGTGCCAGCAGCTTCGCGGGAGGGTACAGGGATGAGCAGTTCTTC

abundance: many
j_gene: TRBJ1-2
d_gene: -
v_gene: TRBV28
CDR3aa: CASSSGDGNYGYTF
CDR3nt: TGTGCCAGCAGTTCAGGGGATGGGAACTATGGCTACACCTTC

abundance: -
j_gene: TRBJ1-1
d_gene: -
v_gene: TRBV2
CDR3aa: CASWAENTEAFF
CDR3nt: TGTGCCAGCTGGGCGGAGAACACTGAAGCTTTCTTT

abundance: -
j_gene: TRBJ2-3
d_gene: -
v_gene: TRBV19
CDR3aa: CASRRTNTDTQYF
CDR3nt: TGTGCCAGTAGGCGGACTAACACAGATACGCAGTATTTT

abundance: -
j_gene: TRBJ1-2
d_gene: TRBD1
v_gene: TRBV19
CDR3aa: CASSLQGSDYGYTF
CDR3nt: TGTGCCAGTAGTTTACAGGGGTCGGACTATGGCTACACCTTC

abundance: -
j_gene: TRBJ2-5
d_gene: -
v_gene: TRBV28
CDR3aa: CASTDDNGPTYQETQYF
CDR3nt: TGTGCCAGCACCGATGACAATGGGCCAACGTACCAAGAGACCCAGTACTTC

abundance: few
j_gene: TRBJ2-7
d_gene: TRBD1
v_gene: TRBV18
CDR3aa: CASSPPIGQGALIEQYF
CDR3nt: TGTGCCAGCTCACCACCGATTGGACAGGGGGCTTTAATTGAGCAGTACTTC

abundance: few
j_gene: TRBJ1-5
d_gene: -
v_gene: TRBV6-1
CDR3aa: CASREPGIGSNQPQHF
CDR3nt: TGTGCCAGCAGGGAACCGGGCATTGGTAGCAATCAGCCCCAGCATTTT

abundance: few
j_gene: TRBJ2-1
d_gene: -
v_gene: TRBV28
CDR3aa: CAITNYPNEQFF
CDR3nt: TGTGCCATAACCAACTATCCCAATGAGCAGTTCTTC

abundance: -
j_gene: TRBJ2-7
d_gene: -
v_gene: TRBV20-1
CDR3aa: CSAPGGGISYEQYF
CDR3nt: TGCAGTGCCCCCGGGGGCGGTATCTCCTACGAGCAGTACTTC

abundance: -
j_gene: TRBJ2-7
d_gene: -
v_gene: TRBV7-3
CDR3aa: CASSVQAAPSYEQYF
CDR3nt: TGTGCCAGCAGCGTACAAGCGGCGCCGAGCTACGAGCAGTACTTC

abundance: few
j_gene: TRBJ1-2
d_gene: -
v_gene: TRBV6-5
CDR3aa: CASSYSVDTGSSYGYTF
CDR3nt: TGTGCCAGCAGTTACTCGGTGGACACAGGGTCATCCTATGGCTACACCTTC

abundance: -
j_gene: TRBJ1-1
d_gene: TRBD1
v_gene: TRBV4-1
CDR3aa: CASSQVGTGDTEAFF
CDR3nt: TGCGCCAGCAGCCAAGTCGGGACAGGGGACACTGAAGCTTTCTTT

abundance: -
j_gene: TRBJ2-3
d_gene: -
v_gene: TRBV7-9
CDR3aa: CASTRRAFNTDTQYF
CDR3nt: TGTGCCAGCACCCGGAGGGCCTTTAACACAGATACGCAGTATTTT

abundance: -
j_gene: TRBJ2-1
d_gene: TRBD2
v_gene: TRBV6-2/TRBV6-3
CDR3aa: CASENLAGGYNEQFF
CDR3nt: TGTGCCAGCGAAAACCTAGCGGGAGGATACAATGAGCAGTTCTTC

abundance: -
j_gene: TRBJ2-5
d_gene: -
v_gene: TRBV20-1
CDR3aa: CSAPDSQETQYF
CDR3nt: TGCAGTGCTCCAGACTCTCAAGAGACCCAGTACTTC

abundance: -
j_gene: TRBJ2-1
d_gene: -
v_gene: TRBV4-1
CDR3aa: CASSQDETGGRSYNEQFF
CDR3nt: TGCGCCAGCAGCCAAGATGAGACTGGGGGGCGCTCCTACAATGAGCAGTTCTTC

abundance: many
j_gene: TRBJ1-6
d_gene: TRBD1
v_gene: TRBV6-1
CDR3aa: CASSEDRGYYNSPLHF
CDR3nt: TGTGCCAGCAGTGAAGACAGGGGTTACTATAATTCACCCCTCCACTTT

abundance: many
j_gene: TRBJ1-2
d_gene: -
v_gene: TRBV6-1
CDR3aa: CASSEGTSRRNGYTF
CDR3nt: TGTGCCAGCAGTGAAGGTACCTCACGACGTAATGGCTACACCTTC

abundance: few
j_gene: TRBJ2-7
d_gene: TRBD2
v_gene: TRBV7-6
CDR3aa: CASSLGGKVDEQYF
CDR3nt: TGTGCCAGCAGCTTGGGGGGGAAGGTCGACGAGCAGTACTTC

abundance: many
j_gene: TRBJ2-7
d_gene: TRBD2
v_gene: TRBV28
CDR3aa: CASSAGTSGTKTYEQYF
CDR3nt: TGTGCCAGCAGTGCCGGGACTAGCGGGACGAAGACCTACGAGCAGTACTTC

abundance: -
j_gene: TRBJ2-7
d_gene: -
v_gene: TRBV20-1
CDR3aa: CSASPNLGQYF
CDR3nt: TGCAGTGCTAGCCCTAACTTAGGGCAGTACTTC

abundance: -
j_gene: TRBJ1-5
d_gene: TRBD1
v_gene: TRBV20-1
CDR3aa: CSATQRSQGGQPQHF
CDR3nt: TGCAGTGCTACCCAGCGGAGCCAGGGGGGTCAGCCCCAGCATTTT

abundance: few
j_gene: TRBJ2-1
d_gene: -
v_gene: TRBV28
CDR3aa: CASSFPSSGSGSYNEQFF
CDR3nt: TGTGCCAGCAGTTTTCCGAGTAGCGGTTCAGGCTCCTACAATGAGCAGTTCTTC

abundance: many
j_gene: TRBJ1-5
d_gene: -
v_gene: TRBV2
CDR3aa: CASSRDRQDNQPQHF
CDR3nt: TGTGCCAGCAGTAGAGACCGACAGGACAATCAGCCCCAGCATTTT

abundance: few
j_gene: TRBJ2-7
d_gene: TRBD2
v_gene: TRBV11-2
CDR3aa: CANSQTSDLSYEQYF
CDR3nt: TGTGCCAACAGCCAGACTAGCGATCTGTCCTACGAGCAGTACTTC

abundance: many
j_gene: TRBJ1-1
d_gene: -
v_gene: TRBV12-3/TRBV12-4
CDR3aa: CASSLRINTEAFF
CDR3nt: TGTGCCAGCAGTTTACGTATTAACACTGAAGCTTTCTTT